One and the same sample provided the 25 T cell receptor beta chains below, sequenced in a study of T-cell reconstitution after alpha-beta-depleted transplantation in children. Researchers prepared the TCRbeta library using unique molecular identifiers, the study reports. TCRdb used MiXCR to reprocess the PCR reads, holding one entry per CDR3 protein. The data show about 98,000 distinct CDR3 sequences, 23% seen once. The specimen was PBMCs, collected before TCRalphabeta/CD19-depleted stem cell transplant. These TCRs come from a boy aged 2-9 years with acute lymphoblastic leukemia, due to receive a stem cell transplant.

This clonotype was detected a few times. The chain links TRBV5-1 to TRBJ2-1; TRBD1 matches at 8 bases. The CDR3 totals 16 residues. Germline V CDR1 and CDR2: SGHRS, YFSETQ. Germline trimming cut 3 bases from V and 0 bases from J; bases unmatched to any gene: 5. CDR3 sequence (DNA): TGCGCCAGCAGCTCTACCACAGGGGGCTCCTACAATGAGCAGTTCTTC. Its protein product is CASSSTTGGSYNEQFF.

The DNA for the CDR3 is TGTGCCAGCAACCTGAGGGACAGCCAAGAGACCCAGTACTTC. Its protein is CASNLRDSQETQYF. The chain has TRBV28 and TRBJ2-5; the match to TRBD1 covers 7 bases. The CDR3 contains 14 residues. Germline assignment: CDR1 MDHEN and CDR2 SYDVKM. With V trimmed by 7 bases and J by 1 base, 6 bases remained unmatched.

The table lists this clonotype with a few counts. The V gene is TRBV27, the J gene TRBJ2-1; D is uncertain. Trimming took 5 bases from V and 5 from J, leaving 16 bases between them. In germline, CDR1 is MNHEY, CDR2 SMNVEV (reference sequence). This CDR3 is built from 15 residues. CDR3 bases: TGTGCCAGCAGTCGTAGGGCAACAACAGACAATGAGCAGTTCTTC. Protein product: CASSRRATTDNEQFF.

This clonotype was seen a few times. V usage is TRBV5-1 and J usage is TRBJ2-3, with a possible D match to TRBD1 (5 bases). V lost 2 bases and J lost 4, with 17 bases in between. Germline V gene lookup returns CDR1 SGHRS and CDR2 YFSETQ. The CDR3 is made up of 16 amino acids. The CDR3 here is CASSFGWVQVSDTQYF. DNA for the CDR3: TGCGCCAGCAGCTTCGGTTGGGTACAGGTTTCAGATACGCAGTATTTT. Looking up the rest from reference TRBV5-1 and TRBJ2-3 gives the full variable domain: KAGVTQTPRYLIKTRGQQVTLSCSPISGHRSVSWYQQTPGQGLQFLFEYFSETQRNKGNFPGRFSGRQFSNSRSEMNVSTLELGDSALYLCASSFGWVQVSDTQYFGPGTRLTVL.

The chain has TRBV7-9 and TRBJ2-2; D remains ambiguous. Germline CDR1 is SEHNR and CDR2 is FQNEAQ (reference sequence). CDR3 length: 11 residues. With 9 bases removed from V and 4 bases from J, the gap between germline ends came to 6 bases. The CDR3 reads CARGSTGELFF. In DNA form, the CDR3 reads TGTGCCAGGGGTTCCACCGGGGAGCTGTTTTTT.

This chain links TRBV20-1 with TRBJ2-7; 10 bases map to TRBD2. The CDR3 spans 17 residues. Per the germline V gene, CDR1 is DFQATT and CDR2 is SNEGSKA (reference sequence). Germline trimming cut 3 bases from V and 0 bases from J; bases unmatched to any gene: 11. This CDR3 is CSASLGLAEVASYEQYF. The CDR3 DNA sequence: TGCAGTGCTAGCTTAGGACTAGCGGAGGTCGCCTCCTACGAGCAGTACTTC.

This clonotype was seen only a few times. The chain combines TRBV20-1 with TRBJ2-1; D may correspond to TRBD1 or TRBD2 (5 bases each). This CDR3 region has 14 residues. V lost 0 bases to trimming and J lost 13 bases, with 19 bases between them. The germline V gene has CDR1 DFQATT and CDR2 SNEGSKA (reference sequence). CDR3 region: CSAREPGRRPNQFF. The DNA for the CDR3 is TGCAGTGCTAGAGAACCGGGACGTCGACCGAACCAGTTCTTC.

The V and J genes are TRBV6-1 and TRBJ2-3, with 11 bases matching TRBD1. Per the germline V gene, CDR1 is MNHNS and CDR2 is SASEGT. V shed 6 bases and J 6 bases; nucleotides not matched to a gene: 5. This CDR3 is 14 amino acids long. The CDR3 coding sequence is TGTGCCAGCAGGAGGACAGGGGGCTTGGATACGCAGTATTTT. This translates into CASRRTGGLDTQYF.

In this sample, this clonotype turned up many times. V usage is TRBV28 and J usage is TRBJ2-1, with D tentatively TRBD1 (5 bases). The length of the CDR3 is 14 residues. The V gene lost 4 bases and the J gene lost 9 bases, with 16 bases spanning the gap. Per germline, CDR1 MDHEN and CDR2 SYDVKM. CDR3 nucleotide sequence: TGTGCCAGCAGTTCCGCGCCCAGGGCTAGTGAGCAGTTCTTC. Its translation is CASSSAPRASEQFF.

V is TRBV21-1 and J is TRBJ2-1; TRBD2 is the table's D call and was not checked against the DNA. TRBV21-1 constitutes a pseudogene. This CDR3 is 17 amino acids long. In DNA, the CDR3 is TGTGCCAGCAGCAAAGTGAAGGAGCCACCTAGCGACGATGAGCAGTTCTTC. This translates into CASSKVKEPPSDDEQFF.

The chain has TRBV6-6 and TRBJ2-7; maybe TRBD2 (5 bases). Deletions cut 6 bases from V and 7 bases from J, with 13 bases between. Germline CDR1 reads MNHNY; CDR2 reads SVGAGI (reference sequence). This CDR3 region has 12 residues. The CDR3 region is CASSHRGLEQYF. The CDR3 DNA is TGTGCCAGCAGCCACCGGGGTCTTGAGCAGTACTTC.

The chain employs TRBV12-3 or TRBV12-4 and TRBJ2-7, with 8 bases matching TRBD1. The CDR3 loop spans 15 amino acids. The V gene end was trimmed by 4 bases and the J gene end by 4 bases; junction bases not matched to a gene: 9. The CDR3 sequence is CASSSYPRTGYEQYF. In nucleotides, the CDR3 is TGTGCCAGCAGTTCTTACCCAAGGACAGGGTACGAGCAGTACTTC.

This clonotype appeared a few times. The V gene is TRBV7-6, the J gene TRBJ1-1; D is undetermined. CDR3 length: 14 residues. Trimming took 0 bases from V and 10 from J, leaving 15 bases between them. CDR1 is SGHVS and CDR2 is FNYEAQ in the germline V gene. The CDR3 region has the DNA TGTGCCAGCAGCTTAGCCGATGGCCCCTCTGGAGCTTTCTTT. It yields the protein CASSLADGPSGAFF.

This clonotype was found many times. The gene calls are TRBV5-1 and TRBJ2-2; D unresolved. Deletions cut 2 bases from V and 7 bases from J, with 6 bases between. From germline, CDR1 is SGHRS and CDR2 YFSETQ. This CDR3 is built from 12 residues. CDR3 nucleotide sequence: TGCGCCAGCAGCTTCCAGATCGGGGAGCTGTTTTTT. Its protein product is CASSFQIGELFF.

This clonotype was found a few times. V and J are TRBV11-2 and TRBJ2-1; 7 bases align to TRBD2. V shed 2 bases, J shed 3 bases, and the junction held 10 bases outside the gene matches. Looked up from germline, CDR1 is SGHAT and CDR2 is FQNNGV. The CDR3 loop spans 17 amino acids. In DNA form, the CDR3 reads TGTGCCAGCAGCTTAAGAGGGGTAAGCGGGAACTACAATGAGCAGTTCTTC. This encodes CASSLRGVSGNYNEQFF. The whole variable domain, filled in from reference TRBV11-2 and TRBJ2-1, reads EAGVAQSPRYKIIEKRQSVAFWCNPISGHATLYWYQQILGQGPKLLIQFQNNGVVDDSQLPKDRFSAERLKGVDSTLKIQPAKLEDSAVYLCASSLRGVSGNYNEQFFGPGTRLTVL.

This clonotype came up a few times. This rearrangement joins TRBV9 to TRBJ2-5, with 8 bases lining up with TRBD1. V lost 0 bases and J lost 4; bases outside the gene matches: 5. CDR1 is SGDLS, CDR2 YYNGEE, per germline. The CDR3 has 15 amino acids. CDR3 region: CASSVVGTGGETQYF. CDR3 in DNA: TGTGCCAGCAGCGTAGTGGGGACAGGCGGAGAGACCCAGTACTTC.

The table lists this clonotype with a few counts. V is TRBV7-3 and J is TRBJ1-1, with D possibly matching TRBD1 (6 bases). V was cut by 3 bases and J by 6 bases, with 11 bases left in between. CDR3 length equals 13 residues. CDR1 SGHTA and CDR2 FQGTGA come from the germline V gene. The CDR3 sequence: CASSFKGGAEAFF. CDR3 DNA: TGTGCCAGCAGCTTCAAGGGGGGGGCTGAAGCTTTCTTT.

The J gene is TRBJ1-1, the V gene TRBV20-1; D is ambiguous. CDR1 is DFQATT, CDR2 SNEGSKA, per germline (reference sequence). The CDR3 runs 11 residues. The V end lost 0 bases, the J end lost 7 bases, and 6 bases lay between the germline ends. In DNA form, the CDR3 reads TGCAGTGCTAGAGATGTTTATGAAGCTTTCTTT. Protein product: CSARDVYEAFF.

This clonotype came up a few times. The chain has TRBV7-2 and TRBJ2-4, with a tentative D call TRBD2 (6 bases). Germline CDR1 is SGHTA and CDR2 is FQGNSA. The CDR3 runs to 15 residues. The V end was cut by 5 bases, the J end by 1 base, with 12 bases between. CDR3 nucleotides: TGTGCCAGCAGCCGTAGCGGCGGGGCCAAAAACATTCAGTACTTC. It is translated as CASSRSGGAKNIQYF.

This clonotype was counted a few times. The gene calls are TRBV5-1 and TRBJ1-5; maybe TRBD1 (5 bases). Germline V gene data show CDR1 as SGHRS and CDR2 as YFSETQ. This CDR3 is 15 amino acids long. V shed 0 bases and J shed 2 bases, with 9 bases lying between them. This CDR3 is CASSLGQGGNQPQHF. Written as DNA, the CDR3 is TGCGCCAGCAGCTTGGGCCAGGGCGGCAATCAGCCCCAGCATTTT.

The rearrangement uses TRBV9 and TRBJ2-3; no definite D call. The ends were cut back, 4 bases at V and 8 bases at J, with 20 bases in the middle. The CDR3 loop spans 15 amino acids. Germline CDR1 and CDR2: SGDLS and YYNGEE. Written as DNA, the CDR3 is TGTGCCAGCAGCTCCACCGGGTCCCACTTAAGTACGCAGTATTTT. It codes for CASSSTGSHLSTQYF. Supplemented by reference TRBV9 and TRBJ2-3, the full variable domain reads DSGVTQTPKHLITATGQRVTLRCSPRSGDLSVYWYQQSLDQGLQFLIQYYNGEERAKGNILERFSAQQFPDLHSELNLSSLELGDSALYFCASSSTGSHLSTQYFGPGTRLTVL.

CDR3 in amino acids: CASSLGDSDGYTF. The CDR3 nucleotides are TGCGCCAGCAGCTTGGGGGACAGTGATGGCTACACCTTC. This rearrangement joins TRBV5-1 to TRBJ1-2; 7 positions agree with TRBD1. Trimming at V came to 0 bases and at J to 6 bases, leaving 2 bases not matched to a gene. The CDR3 covers 13 residues. CDR1 is SGHRS, CDR2 YFSETQ, per germline.

This clonotype appeared a few times. CDR3 sequence reads: CASSTQGAGAFF. The CDR3 DNA sequence: TGTGCCAGCAGCACCCAGGGGGCGGGGGCTTTCTTT. The gene calls are TRBV7-2 and TRBJ1-1; TRBD1 aligns across 8 bases. CDR1 SGHTA and CDR2 FQGNSA come from the germline V gene. This CDR3 is 12 amino acids long. J lost 11 bases, V lost 5 bases, and 7 bases had no gene match.

This clonotype has only a few counts. This chain links TRBV7-2 with TRBJ2-1, with D hard to call. Germline assignment: CDR1 SGHTA and CDR2 FQGNSA. V lost 5 bases to trimming and J lost 7 bases, with 15 bases between them. The CDR3 length is 14 residues. The CDR3 DNA follows: TGTGCCAGCAGCCCCAGATTGGGCGCGAATGAGCAGTTCTTC. It yields the protein CASSPRLGANEQFF.

This clonotype was recorded many times. This chain connects TRBV20-1 to TRBJ2-3; 7 bases align to TRBD2. Germline V CDR1 and CDR2: DFQATT, SNEGSKA (reference sequence). J lost 6 bases, V lost 2 bases, and 11 bases had no gene match. The CDR3 extends over 15 amino acids. CDR3 sequence: CSARFGEGPSDTQYF. In DNA, the CDR3 is TGCAGTGCTAGATTTGGGGAGGGCCCCTCCGATACGCAGTATTTT.